This paragraph reports one TCR beta chain. Both TCR beta VDJ combination and CDR3 sequence profiling were carried out. Genomic DNA was the template for this profiling. TCRdb used MiXCR to reprocess the reads, holding one entry per CDR3 protein. Found here are around 200,000 distinct CDR3 sequences, over 40% of them singletons; the top ten hold less than 20%. The sample belongs to a study of CD8+CD57+ T cells in acquired aplastic anemia. CDR3 length: 14 residues. V shed 1 base and J 3 bases; nucleotides not matched to a gene: 5. CDR1 is DFQATT, CDR2 SNEGSKA, per germline (reference sequence). CD8+CD57+ cell expansion, shown by flow cytometry, had occurred in the patients selected for sequencing.

The rearrangement uses TRBV20-1 and TRBJ2-7, with 8 bases identical to TRBD1. This sequence originates from a human donor with aplastic anemia. Sequencing used sorted CD4+, CD8+, or CD8+CD57+ T cells (not recorded which) from PBMCs. CDR3 residues: CSARARTGNYEQYF. Written as DNA, the CDR3 is TGCAGTGCTAGAGCCCGGACAGGGAACTACGAGCAGTACTTC.